One and the same sample provided the 26 T cell receptor beta chains below, sequenced in a study of shared clonotypes between healthy human individuals. TCRdb's table, derived via immunoSEQ multiplex PCR, lists solely in-frame clones and lacks some. The data contain millions of clones, roughly 91% of them singletons. The naive CD8 fraction comprised CD45RO-negative cells positively selected for CCR7 and excluded terminally differentiated effector memory CD45RA+ cells. Sequencing used naive CD8+ T cells from PBMCs. These receptors were taken from a man between 18 and 29 years old in good health. Some clones in this sample may be carry-over from other donors' samples.

As concerns this clone: The sample holds other DNA sequences that translate to the same CDR3. The V call is TRBV7-9, the J call TRBJ2-5, with D unresolved. The V gene's germline CDR1 is SEHNR and CDR2 FQNEAQ (reference sequence). The CDR3 runs to 14 residues. Trimming removed 1 base from V and 1 base from J, with 7 bases in between. CDR3 in amino acids: CASSLGVSQETQYF. CDR3 nucleotide sequence: TGTGCCAGCAGCTTAGGAGTCAGCCAAGAGACCCAGTACTTC. Variable domain in full (rest from reference TRBV7-9 and TRBJ2-5): DTGVSQNPRHKITKRGQNVTFRCDPISEHNRLYWYRQTLGQGPEFLTYFQNEAQLEKSRLLSDRFSAERPKGSFSTLEIQRTEQGDSAMYLCASSLGVSQETQYFGPGTRLLVL.

This clone was recorded once. V usage is TRBV19 and J usage is TRBJ2-5, with TRBD1 identical over 7 bases. From germline, CDR1 is LNHDA and CDR2 SQIVND (reference sequence). Trimming cost V 7 bases and J 5 bases; bases outside gene matches: 10. The CDR3 length is 14 residues. The chain's CDR3 is CASNKRGLEETQYF. CDR3 DNA: TGTGCCAGTAACAAGAGGGGGCTCGAGGAGACCCAGTACTTC.

CDR3 sequence: CASSFETGYEQYF. The DNA for the CDR3 is TGTGCCAGCAGCTTCGAGACAGGGTACGAGCAGTACTTC. V and J are TRBV5-6 and TRBJ2-7; 7 bases are a match to TRBD1. CDR1 is SGHDT, CDR2 YYEEEE, per germline. The CDR3 runs to 13 residues. J gave up 4 bases and V 2 bases, and 3 bases lay outside the gene matches.

This chain joins TRBV13 and TRBJ1-2; D is possibly TRBD1 (5 bases). The CDR3 covers 14 residues. CDR1 is PRHDT and CDR2 is FYEKMQ in the germline V gene (reference sequence). V lost 5 bases to trimming and J lost 3 bases, with 13 bases between them. The CDR3 spells CASSSRGWHYGYTF. As DNA, the CDR3 is TGTGCCAGCAGCAGCCGGGGCTGGCACTATGGCTACACCTTC.

The chain has TRBV19 and TRBJ1-2, with TRBD1 matching 7 bases. CDR1 LNHDA and CDR2 SQIVND come from the germline V gene (reference sequence). This CDR3 is 13 amino acids long. V shed 4 bases and J 8 bases; nucleotides not matched to a gene: 7. In DNA form, the CDR3 reads TGTGCCAGTAGTAGGACAGGAGGATTCGGCTACACCTTC. Its translation is CASSRTGGFGYTF.

The CDR3 nucleotides are TGTGCCAGCAGTTTATGGACTAGCAGTTACAATGAGCAGTTCTTC. Encoded protein: CASSLWTSSYNEQFF. The rearrangement links TRBV27 to TRBJ2-1, with TRBD2 matching over 8 bases. The junction had 3 bases not matched to a gene; V was cut back by 1 base and J by 4 bases. This CDR3 has 15 residues. Looked up from germline, CDR1 is MNHEY and CDR2 is SMNVEV (reference sequence).

V is TRBV19 and J is TRBJ1-2; D unclear. The germline V gene has CDR1 LNHDA and CDR2 SQIVND (reference sequence). With 5 bases removed from V and 2 bases from J, the gap between germline ends came to 15 bases. The CDR3 consists of 15 residues. In nucleotides, the CDR3 is TGTGCCAGTAGTCCCTCGCTAGGGATAAACTATGGCTACACCTTC. This sequence encodes CASSPSLGINYGYTF. The full variable domain, with the rest looked up from reference TRBV19 and TRBJ1-2, is DGGITQSPKYLFRKEGQNVTLSCEQNLNHDAMYWYRQDPGQGLRLIYYSQIVNDFQKGDIAEGYSVSREKKESFPLTVTSAQKNPTAFYLCASSPSLGINYGYTFGSGTRLTVV.

This chain uses TRBV4-1 with TRBJ2-2; 9 nucleotides agree with TRBD2. V was clipped by 3 bases and J by 3 bases; unmatched bases: 11. This CDR3 is 18 amino acids long. Looked up from germline, CDR1 is MGHRA and CDR2 is YSYEKL. The CDR3 spells CASSQGGLQREDTGELFF. In DNA, the CDR3 is TGCGCCAGCAGCCAGGGAGGTCTCCAGCGGGAGGACACCGGGGAGCTGTTTTTT.

The chain is built from TRBV30 and TRBJ1-1; D gene uncertain. Germline V gives CDR1 GTSNPN, CDR2 SVGIG (reference sequence). Between the trimmed V and J ends, which lost 3 bases and 4 bases, there was a span of 3 bases. The CDR3 has 10 residues. The CDR3 reads CAWRATEAFF. For the CDR3, the DNA is TGTGCCTGGAGAGCCACTGAAGCTTTCTTT.

The chain has TRBV6-5 and TRBJ2-7; D possibly corresponds to TRBD2 (6 bases). This CDR3 is 14 amino acids long. Between the trimmed V and J ends, which lost 6 bases and 6 bases, there was a span of 18 bases. Per the germline V gene, CDR1 is MNHEY and CDR2 is SVGAGI. The CDR3 loop reads CASSTQGAGLEQYF. The CDR3 DNA is TGTGCCAGCAGCACTCAAGGCGCGGGGCTCGAGCAGTACTTC.

A single count supports this clone. The J gene is TRBJ2-3, the V gene TRBV7-6; TRBD1 matches at 7 bases. CDR1 and CDR2 (germline): SGHVS, FNYEAQ. The CDR3 has 16 residues. The J segment lost 8 bases and the V segment lost 0 bases, leaving 11 bases of the junction unmatched. CDR3 in amino acids: CASSLAFAGQESTQYF. Here the CDR3 DNA reads TGTGCCAGCAGCTTAGCTTTCGCTGGACAGGAAAGTACGCAGTATTTT.

This clone was counted a few times. The V gene is TRBV7-9, the J gene TRBJ2-7; D not certain. The CDR3 extends over 12 amino acids. Germline assignment: CDR1 SEHNR and CDR2 FQNEAQ (reference sequence). The V end was cut by 5 bases, the J end by 5 bases, with 10 bases between. CDR3 nucleotide sequence: TGTGCCAGCAGCCCCTTGTTGGACGAGCAGTACTTC. Protein product: CASSPLLDEQYF.

The CDR3 here is CASNARTGMNTEAFF. DNA of the CDR3: TGTGCCAGCAACGCTAGGACAGGGATGAACACTGAAGCTTTCTTT. V and J are TRBV27 and TRBJ1-1; TRBD1 agrees at 8 bases. Trimming at V came to 7 bases and at J to 0 bases, leaving 7 bases not matched to a gene. CDR3 length equals 15 residues. From germline, CDR1 is MNHEY and CDR2 SMNVEV (reference sequence).

The sample holds a few counts of this clone. This rearrangement joins TRBV11-2 to TRBJ1-3; D remains unclear. V was clipped by 5 bases and J by 6 bases, with 11 bases between them. This CDR3 spans 13 amino acids. The germline V gene has CDR1 SGHAT and CDR2 FQNNGV. This CDR3 is CASSQSRVNTIYF. The DNA of the CDR3 is TGTGCCAGCAGCCAGAGTAGGGTAAACACCATATATTTT.

This chain connects TRBV25-1 to TRBJ2-3; D tentatively fits TRBD1 or TRBD2 (5 bases each). The CDR3 extends over 16 amino acids. From germline, CDR1 is MGHDK and CDR2 SYGVNS. V lost 1 base to trimming and J lost 3 bases, with 14 bases between them. Here the CDR3 reads CASSESQGEGTDTQYF. Written as DNA, the CDR3 is TGTGCCAGCAGTGAATCCCAGGGAGAGGGTACAGATACGCAGTATTTT.

J is TRBJ1-3 and V is TRBV7-3, with D possibly matching TRBD1 (6 bases). Germline V gives CDR1 SGHTA, CDR2 FQGTGA. The CDR3 covers 15 residues. V shed 5 bases and J shed 0 bases, with 11 bases lying between them. The CDR3 protein is CASSPIGGSGNTIYF. DNA of the CDR3: TGTGCCAGCAGCCCGATAGGGGGCTCTGGAAACACCATATATTTT.

This clone was detected a few times. V gene TRBV4-1 combines with J gene TRBJ1-5; no definite D call. The V end lost 3 bases, the J end lost 6 bases, and 18 bases lay between the germline ends. CDR3 length equals 16 residues. Germline CDR1 and CDR2: MGHRA and YSYEKL. As DNA, the CDR3 is TGCGCCAGCAGCCAGCCGGGCGGCCAGGACGGTCAGCCCCAGCATTTT. This gives the protein CASSQPGGQDGQPQHF.

The chain couples TRBV11-3 to TRBJ2-1; 14 bases align to TRBD2. The V and J ends lost 1 base and 10 bases, in that order; junction bases with no gene match: 9. Looked up from germline, CDR1 is SGHNT and CDR2 is YENEEA. The length of the CDR3 is 17 residues. The CDR3: CASSLGKGLAGVGEQFF. In DNA form, the CDR3 reads TGTGCCAGCAGCTTAGGGAAGGGACTAGCGGGAGTTGGGGAGCAGTTCTTC. The full variable domain, with the rest looked up from reference TRBV11-3 and TRBJ2-1, is EAGVVQSPRYKIIEKKQPVAFWCNPISGHNTLYWYLQNLGQGPELLIRYENEEAVDDSQLPKDRFSAERLKGVDSTLKIQPAELGDSAVYLCASSLGKGLAGVGEQFFGPGTRLTVL.

The J gene is TRBJ2-7, the V gene TRBV19, with a tentative D call TRBD2 (5 bases). Per germline, CDR1 LNHDA and CDR2 SQIVND (reference sequence). CDR3 size: 16 residues. Trimming took off 5 bases at V and 0 bases at J, with 17 bases between the two ends. CDR3 bases: TGTGCCAGTAGTCCCGCCCCTAGCAGGAGCTCCTACGAGCAGTACTTC. Its protein is CASSPAPSRSSYEQYF.

Remarks on this clone: Other DNA sequences in this sample translate to the same CDR3. This chain links TRBV5-1 with TRBJ2-7, with a tentative D call TRBD1 (5 bases). V lost 0 bases and J lost 3, with 7 bases in between. The CDR3 contains 13 residues. Germline-derived CDR1 and CDR2 are SGHRS and YFSETQ. The CDR3 loop is CASSLGTLYEQYF. The CDR3 DNA sequence: TGCGCCAGCAGCTTGGGGACACTCTACGAGCAGTACTTC.

The J gene is TRBJ1-1, the V gene TRBV4-3, with 7 bases lining up with TRBD1. Trimming cost V 4 bases and J 6 bases; bases outside gene matches: 8. The CDR3 sequence is 14 residues long. The germline V gene has CDR1 LGHNA and CDR2 YSLEER. CDR3 in DNA: TGCGCCAGCAGCCCGAACAGGGGACCATCTGAAGCTTTCTTT. Protein: CASSPNRGPSEAFF.

This clone was counted a single time. J is TRBJ1-2 and V is TRBV19, with D unresolved. Germline CDR1 and CDR2: LNHDA and SQIVND (reference sequence). CDR3 length equals 14 residues. The V end was cut by 9 bases, the J end by 2 bases, with 16 bases between. CDR3 nucleotide sequence: TGTGCCAGCACCACCGGAGCGAGAAACTATGGCTACACCTTC. This sequence encodes CASTTGARNYGYTF.

The chain uses TRBV13 and TRBJ2-5; perhaps TRBD2 as D (6 bases). Germline V lookup: CDR1 PRHDT, CDR2 FYEKMQ (reference sequence). This CDR3 is built from 15 residues. V was shortened by 6 bases and J by 2 bases, with 16 bases between the two germline ends. The CDR3 here is CASSLQLEGQETQYF. CDR3 bases: TGTGCCAGCAGTCTGCAGTTGGAGGGACAAGAGACCCAGTACTTC.

This clone turned up a few times. CDR3 protein: CAWASGSTEAFF. In nucleotides, the CDR3 is TGTGCCTGGGCCAGTGGGAGCACTGAAGCTTTCTTT. The J gene is TRBJ1-1, the V gene TRBV30; unclear D gene. In germline, CDR1 is GTSNPN, CDR2 SVGIG (reference sequence). V was shortened by 5 bases and J by 4 bases, with 11 bases between the two germline ends. This CDR3 region has 12 residues.

The chain has TRBV9 and TRBJ2-6; D gene uncertain. CDR3 length: 16 amino acids. V lost 2 bases, J lost 0 bases, and 9 bases lay in between. The germline CDR1 and CDR2 sequences are SGDLS and YYNGEE. CDR3 residues: CASSVDGSSGANVLTF. The CDR3 nucleotides read TGTGCCAGCAGCGTGGACGGAAGCTCTGGGGCCAACGTCCTGACTTTC.

Regarding this clone: Other DNA sequences in this specimen translate into the identical CDR3. The rearrangement joins TRBV5-1 to TRBJ1-1; the match to TRBD1 covers 7 bases. The CDR3 extends over 14 amino acids. Trimming took 2 bases from V and 0 from J; bases not matched to a gene: 1. In germline, CDR1 is SGHRS, CDR2 YFSETQ. In DNA, the CDR3 is TGCGCCAGCAGCTTAGGGGGCATGAACACTGAAGCTTTCTTT. Translation: CASSLGGMNTEAFF.